This record concerns one TCR beta chain sequence. The data are from a study of memory CD4+ T cells and cytomegalovirus serostatus. In the original analysis: After removing out-of-frame reads, 2 million to 2.5 million distinct TCRbeta sequences remained. Profiled with immunoSEQ multiplex PCR; TCRdb holds only in-frame clones, not every one. Clone size and V and J calls were adopted from that table, with D and trimming inferred from the DNA. The sample comprises some 80,000 clones, roughly 80% of which are singletons, and around 0.73% rests with the top ten. Single viable CD3+CD4+CD8-CD45RO+ cells were sorted as the memory CD4+ T cells. Positive selection with CD4 microbeads enriched total CD4+ T cells. In germline, CDR1 is LNHNV, CDR2 YYDKDF (reference sequence). The CDR3 runs 15 residues. Losses at the gene ends were 0 bases for V and 4 bases for J; bases not matched to a gene: 5.

Sequencing used memory CD4+ T cells from blood. This chain uses TRBV15 with TRBJ1-1, with 7 positions matching TRBD1. The sequence was collected from an adult in good health and CMV-seronegative. The CDR3 DNA sequence: TGTGCCACCAGCAGAGAGTTAGGGGGCGGCACTGAAGCTTTCTTT. Translated, it gives CATSRELGGGTEAFF. Full variable domain (outside the CDR3, taken from reference TRBV15 and TRBJ1-1): DAMVIQNPRYQVTQFGKPVTLSCSQTLNHNVMYWYQQKSSQAPKLLFHYYDKDFNNEADTPDNFQSRRPNTSFCFLDIRSPGLGDTAMYLCATSRELGGGTEAFFGQGTRLTVV.